This TCR beta chain is from a study of blood T cell repertoires in COVID-19. Background on the study: Sites across the United States, Italy and Spain contributed samples from acute and convalescent COVID-19. T cells, B-cell-depleted T cells, or PBMCs provided the cDNA or gDNA that served as material.

Per the authors' pipeline: Reference gene primer amplification yielded estimated nucleated cell counts. Sequencing used immunoSEQ multiplex PCR; TCRdb keeps in-frame clones, though not all of them. V, J and clone size reflect that table, while D and trimming were determined from the DNA. The sample includes some 93,000 clones, 70% to 90% seen only once; the top ten take approximately 19%. CDR1 and CDR2 (germline): LNHDA, SQIVND (reference sequence). This CDR3 is 13 amino acids long. The germline V and J ends were trimmed by 2 bases and 2 bases, with 7 bases remaining between them. The clonotype originates from a woman of 80 years or more with acute or convalescent COVID-19. The V gene is TRBV19, the J gene TRBJ2-7; D is uncertain. Sequencing was carried out using peripheral blood. The CDR3 reads CASSINTPYEQYF. The CDR3 DNA sequence: TGTGCCAGTAGTATAAACACCCCCTACGAGCAGTACTTC.